This T cell receptor (beta chain) stems from a study of cytomegalovirus exposure and HLA in healthy donors. Notes on the study in general: Highly shared variants forming one cluster were likely a sequencing artifact. Within an earlier analysis, most TCR beta V segments proved productive either about 87% or about 30% of the time. With DRB1 most and HLA-C fewest, TCR association rates differed between HLA loci in a later analysis. High sensitivity and specificity were reportedly achieved when the classifier diagnosed cytomegalovirus status.

Per the germline V gene, CDR1 is SGHVS and CDR2 is FNYEAQ. Trimming at V came to 4 bases and at J to 3 bases, leaving 6 bases not matched to a gene. This CDR3 region has 14 residues. By sample share, this clone is medium-sized. The target antigen is unknown. PCR primers comprised 60 Vbeta and 13 Jbeta primers. The repertoire was sequenced with immunoSEQ multiplex PCR; TCRdb's copy has only in-frame clones and lacks some. Of about 59,000 clones detected, just under 75% appear once; the ten largest clones hold 6.8%. The receptor's source is a man between 25 and 39 years old in good health and CMV-seropositive. The specimen was PBMCs. V usage is TRBV7-6 and J usage is TRBJ2-7; 7 bases line up with TRBD2. The CDR3 sequence: CASSSPGLYYEQYF. The CDR3 DNA reads TGTGCCAGCAGCTCTCCGGGACTATACTACGAGCAGTACTTC. Based on the CDR3 plus reference TRBV7-6 and TRBJ2-7, the full variable domain is GAGVSQSPRYKVTKRGQDVALRCDPISGHVSLYWYRQALGQGPEFLTYFNYEAQQDKSGLPNDRFSAERPEGSISTLTIQRTEQRDSAMYRCASSSPGLYYEQYFGPGTRLTVT.